This T cell receptor (beta chain) was documented in a study of cytomegalovirus exposure and HLA in healthy donors. Overall study context: An earlier analysis found 110 million or so unique TCR beta sequences from approximately 190 million T cells.

Whole-study results and caveats: The authors enumerated over 150 TCR beta chains as linked to cytomegalovirus. Specific recognition of CMV antigens was confirmed in vitro for a few chains (all CMV-associated). Indistinguishable V segments such as TRBV6-2 and TRBV6-3 were excluded.

CDR1 is MDHEN and CDR2 is SYDVKM in the germline V gene. V was pared by 2 bases and J by 2 bases, with 12 bases between. This CDR3 has 15 amino acids. Both 60 Vbeta primers and 13 Jbeta primers went into the PCR. The protocol was immunoSEQ multiplex PCR, while the TCRdb copy is restricted to in-frame clones and leaves out a portion. Altogether 130,000 or so clones are present, more than 60% being singletons, with the ten largest covering less than 2.5%. About this clone: Its specificity is unknown.

Sequences were obtained from PBMCs. The clonotype comes from a woman in her thirties or forties in good health and CMV-seropositive. The chain employs TRBV28 and TRBJ1-1, with D possibly matching TRBD1 (5 bases). The CDR3 protein is CASSLNVRANTEAFF. CDR3 DNA sequence: TGTGCCAGCAGTTTAAACGTCAGGGCAAACACTGAAGCTTTCTTT.